The 25 T cell receptor beta chains presented below share a single source sample, sequenced in a study of blood T cell repertoires in COVID-19. Data came from immunoSEQ multiplex PCR; TCRdb stores just in-frame clones and leaves some out. The sample lists around 300,000 clones, more than 75% occurring once. The sequenced material came from PBMCs or T cells enriched from blood (not recorded which). The receptors come from a woman aged 55-69 years in a cohort exposed to, infected with or recovered from COVID-19 (not recorded which).

The rearrangement uses TRBV7-9 and TRBJ1-6, with a possible D match to TRBD1 (5 bases). V shed 5 bases and J shed 9 bases, with 26 bases lying between them. The CDR3 runs to 18 residues. The germline V gene has CDR1 SEHNR and CDR2 FQNEAQ (reference sequence). Written as DNA, the CDR3 is TGTGCCAGCAGCCGATTACCTCCCCAAAACAGGATGGGTTCACCCCTCCACTTT. This codes for CASSRLPPQNRMGSPLHF.

The V and J genes are TRBV9 and TRBJ1-6; 10 bases match TRBD1. The length of the CDR3 is 15 residues. Germline CDR1 SGDLS, CDR2 YYNGEE. V lost 0 bases and J lost 10; bases outside the gene matches: 4. This CDR3 reads CASSVATGGRSPLHF. In nucleotides, the CDR3 is TGTGCCAGCAGCGTAGCGACAGGGGGCCGATCACCCCTCCACTTT.

The rearrangement links TRBV5-1 to TRBJ2-1; 8 bases line up with TRBD2. V gave up 0 bases and J gave up 6 bases; unmatched junction bases: 2. This CDR3 region has 14 residues. Germline V gene lookup returns CDR1 SGHRS and CDR2 YFSETQ. The CDR3 here is CASSLGTSSNEQFF. The CDR3 DNA follows: TGCGCCAGCAGCTTGGGGACTAGCAGCAATGAGCAGTTCTTC.

This rearrangement joins TRBV4-1 to TRBJ1-2; unclear D gene. The V gene's germline CDR1 is MGHRA and CDR2 YSYEKL. The CDR3 length is 13 residues. Trimming shortened V by 0 bases and J by 8 bases, and 10 bases separated the two germline ends. The CDR3 DNA reads TGCGCCAGCAGCCAAGATAATCGGCGGGGCTACACCTTC. It yields the protein CASSQDNRRGYTF.

V and J are TRBV6-2 or TRBV6-3 and TRBJ2-2; D not resolved. Germline V gene lookup returns CDR1 MNHEY and CDR2 SVGEGT. Trimming cost V 4 bases and J 3 bases, with 6 bases left between them. The CDR3 has 13 amino acids. CDR3 bases: TGTGCCAGCAGTTCTAGGTACACCGGGGAGCTGTTTTTT. Its protein is CASSSRYTGELFF.

Concerning this clone: One junction end does not reproduce the germline sequence, and a read error may be involved. The J gene is TRBJ1-6, the V gene TRBV6-5; the match to TRBD1 covers 7 bases. Germline CDR1 reads MNHEY; CDR2 reads SVGAGI. The CDR3 loop spans 16 amino acids. This CDR3 reads CASSYARPGGNSSLHF. The CDR3 DNA is TGTGCCAGCAGTTACGCTCGGCCAGGGGGTAATTCATCCCTCCACTTT.

This chain links TRBV28 with TRBJ2-7; a weak D match, TRBD1 (6 bases). Germline CDR1 and CDR2: MDHEN and SYDVKM. V was cut by 3 bases and J by 4 bases, with 13 bases left in between. The CDR3 extends over 14 amino acids. The CDR3 here is CASSFFDRNYEQYF. The CDR3 nucleotides read TGTGCCAGCAGTTTTTTCGACAGGAATTACGAGCAGTACTTC.

V is TRBV28 and J is TRBJ2-4; D gene unclear. Germline CDR1 and CDR2: MDHEN and SYDVKM. There are 17 residues in the CDR3. Trimming cost V 4 bases and J 0 bases, with 16 bases left between them. The CDR3 DNA follows: TGTGCCAGCAGTTCCTCCTCAGGAAAACTAGCCAAAAACATTCAGTACTTC. Amino acids: CASSSSSGKLAKNIQYF.

The CDR3 reads CASSSGVPHPRTYEQYF. CDR3 in DNA: TGTGCCAGCAGCTCAGGGGTTCCCCACCCCCGAACCTACGAGCAGTACTTC. The J gene is TRBJ2-7, the V gene TRBV3-1 (or the pseudogene TRBV3-2); D might be TRBD1 (6 bases). This CDR3 contains 17 residues. The V gene's germline CDR1 is LGHDT and CDR2 YNNKEL (reference sequence). V was cut by 5 bases and J by 2 bases, with 22 bases left in between.

J is TRBJ2-2 and V is TRBV6-5; TRBD2 matches 10 bases. Looked up from germline, CDR1 is MNHEY and CDR2 is SVGAGI. V shed 5 bases and J 5 bases; nucleotides not matched to a gene: 5. The CDR3 has 15 amino acids. The CDR3 protein is CASSSTSGTTGELFF. DNA of the CDR3: TGTGCCAGCAGTAGTACTAGCGGGACTACCGGGGAGCTGTTTTTT.

The chain carries TRBV3-1 (or the pseudogene TRBV3-2) and TRBJ2-7, with 9 bases lining up with TRBD1. The V and J ends lost 1 base and 5 bases, in that order; junction bases with no gene match: 9. CDR3 size: 16 residues. The V gene's germline CDR1 is LGHDT and CDR2 YNNKEL (reference sequence). The DNA of the CDR3 is TGTGCCAGCAGCCAAGTTGTGGGGACAGGGAATCACGAGCAGTACTTC. Translating gives CASSQVVGTGNHEQYF.

CDR3: CASSFQGSSYEQYF. In DNA form, the CDR3 reads TGTGCCAGCAGTTTTCAGGGGTCTTCCTACGAGCAGTACTTC. The rearrangement joins TRBV28 to TRBJ2-7, with D perhaps TRBD1 (6 bases). Germline V CDR1 and CDR2: MDHEN, SYDVKM. Trimming cost V 3 bases and J 1 base, with 10 bases left between them. The CDR3 contains 14 residues.

This clone is a singleton in its sample. V usage is TRBV29-1 and J usage is TRBJ2-5; 11 positions match TRBD1. V was clipped by 6 bases and J by 3 bases; unmatched bases: 9. This CDR3 has 15 residues. Germline V gene data show CDR1 as SQVTM and CDR2 as ANQGSEA. The CDR3, as DNA: TGCAGCGTGGACAGGGGGCGAGGGGGAAAAGAGACCCAGTACTTC. Residues: CSVDRGRGGKETQYF.

This clone was observed a few times. V is TRBV6-2 or TRBV6-3 and J is TRBJ2-2, with TRBD1 matching 11 bases. This CDR3 contains 15 residues. The junction had 5 bases not matched to a gene; V was cut back by 5 bases and J by 6 bases. CDR1 MNHEY and CDR2 SVGEGT come from the germline V gene. The CDR3 loop is CASSPGTGGPGELFF. CDR3 coding DNA: TGTGCCAGCAGTCCAGGGACAGGGGGACCCGGGGAGCTGTTTTTT.

The genes are TRBV9 and TRBJ2-1, with D perhaps TRBD1 (5 bases). Germline values: CDR1 SGDLS, CDR2 YYNGEE. Trimming shortened V by 2 bases and J by 0 bases, and 12 bases separated the two germline ends. This CDR3 has 16 residues. CDR3 sequence (DNA): TGTGCCAGCAGCGTCAGGTCAGGGTACTCCTACAATGAGCAGTTCTTC. Translating gives CASSVRSGYSYNEQFF.

V usage is TRBV2 and J usage is TRBJ1-4; 9 positions match TRBD1. The junction had 12 bases not matched to a gene; V was cut back by 6 bases and J by 4 bases. The CDR3 runs to 17 residues. CDR1 SNHLY and CDR2 FYNNEI come from the germline V gene. CDR3 nucleotides: TGTGCCAGCAGGAAAACCGGGACAGGGACTATTAATGAAAAACTGTTTTTT. It codes for CASRKTGTGTINEKLFF.

This chain uses TRBV2 with TRBJ2-5; D may be TRBD2 (6 bases). The CDR3 is 15 amino acids. Germline CDR1 reads SNHLY; CDR2 reads FYNNEI. Trimming cost V 4 bases and J 5 bases, with 17 bases left between them. The CDR3 protein is CASSGAILRGETQYF. CDR3 DNA: TGTGCCAGCAGTGGGGCGATTTTACGGGGGGAGACCCAGTACTTC.

The J gene is TRBJ2-3, the V gene TRBV7-3; D unclear. Germline CDR1 reads SGHTA; CDR2 reads FQGTGA. The CDR3 sequence is 15 residues long. V was trimmed by 0 bases and J by 4 bases, leaving 11 bases between them. CDR3 bases: TGTGCCAGCAGCTTAACTAACCAGGTGGCAGATACGCAGTATTTT. Protein product: CASSLTNQVADTQYF.

This clone occurred a few times. J is TRBJ2-7 and V is TRBV5-1, with 10 bases lining up with TRBD2. Trimming at V came to 3 bases and at J to 0 bases, leaving 3 bases not matched to a gene. Per the germline V gene, CDR1 is SGHRS and CDR2 is YFSETQ. The CDR3 length is 15 residues. CDR3 in DNA: TGCGCCAGCAGCTGGCGGACTAGCGGCTCCTACGAGCAGTACTTC. Amino acids: CASSWRTSGSYEQYF.

The J gene is TRBJ2-3, the V gene TRBV27, with 8 bases fitting TRBD2. V was clipped by 6 bases and J by 6 bases; unmatched bases: 17. The CDR3 has 17 residues. The germline CDR1 and CDR2 sequences are MNHEY and SMNVEV (reference sequence). DNA of the CDR3: TGTGCCAGCAGACCCTGGGGGGCGGGAGGAGAGAGGGATACGCAGTATTTT. Protein sequence: CASRPWGAGGERDTQYF.

The chain combines TRBV13 with TRBJ1-2; perhaps TRBD1 as D (6 bases). Germline values: CDR1 PRHDT, CDR2 FYEKMQ (reference sequence). V lost 1 base to trimming and J lost 6 bases, with 15 bases between them. This CDR3 is built from 15 residues. This CDR3 is CASSLAGTISDGYTF. CDR3 DNA: TGTGCCAGCAGCTTAGCCGGGACAATCTCGGATGGCTACACCTTC.

This sequence joins TRBV10-3 and TRBJ2-3; 12 bases are a match to TRBD2. The CDR3 sequence is 15 residues long. V trimming: 6 bases; J trimming: 5 bases; junction bases outside the gene matches: 6. CDR1 is ENHRY, CDR2 SYGVKD, per germline. The CDR3 is CAISSSGRAKDTQYF. The CDR3 region has the DNA TGTGCCATCAGCTCTAGCGGGAGGGCCAAAGATACGCAGTATTTT.

This chain joins TRBV11-2 and TRBJ2-7; a possible D gene is TRBD2 (5 bases). V lost 2 bases to trimming and J lost 5 bases, with 10 bases between them. The V gene's germline CDR1 is SGHAT and CDR2 FQNNGV. The CDR3 is 13 residues long. The chain's CDR3 is CASSLRRLDEQYF. CDR3 coding DNA: TGTGCCAGCAGCTTACGGAGGCTCGACGAGCAGTACTTC. The entire variable domain, with the rest obtained from reference TRBV11-2 and TRBJ2-7, is as follows: EAGVAQSPRYKIIEKRQSVAFWCNPISGHATLYWYQQILGQGPKLLIQFQNNGVVDDSQLPKDRFSAERLKGVDSTLKIQPAKLEDSAVYLCASSLRRLDEQYFGPGTRLTVT.

The CDR3 sequence is CASSSGLAGTDTQYF. CDR3 DNA sequence: TGTGCCAGCAGTTCGGGACTAGCGGGAACAGATACGCAGTATTTT. The V and J genes are TRBV28 and TRBJ2-3; 13 bases align to TRBD2. The CDR3 loop spans 15 amino acids. Trimming took 4 bases from V and 3 from J; bases not matched to a gene: 1. Per the germline V gene, CDR1 is MDHEN and CDR2 is SYDVKM.

The chain has TRBV18 and TRBJ1-1; 9 bases are shared with TRBD1. Germline values: CDR1 KGHSH, CDR2 LQKENI. The trim removed 6 bases at V and 5 bases at J, leaving 10 bases unmatched. The CDR3 covers 15 residues. Written as DNA, the CDR3 is TGTGCCAGCTCCGCGATCCGGGACAGGGAAACTGAAGCTTTCTTT. Protein sequence: CASSAIRDRETEAFF.